Following are 5 T cell receptor beta chains from one sample sequenced in a study of blood T cell repertoires in COVID-19. Assay: immunoSEQ multiplex PCR; the TCRdb copy retains only in-frame clones and omits some. The table shows roughly 180,000 clones, with 82% occurring only once. The sequencing input was PBMCs or T cells enriched from blood (not recorded which). These receptor sequences come from a man in his sixties who had recovered from COVID-19.

The chain combines TRBV11-3 with TRBJ1-1; possible D gene TRBD1, 5 bases. The V end lost 3 bases, the J end lost 8 bases, and 10 bases lay between the germline ends. The CDR3 extends over 12 amino acids. Germline V gives CDR1 SGHNT, CDR2 YENEEA. The CDR3 bases are TGTGCCAGCAGCTTGTGGGAGGGGGAAGCTTTCTTT. Translating it yields CASSLWEGEAFF.

The genes are TRBV28 and TRBJ2-5; 10 positions agree with TRBD2. CDR1 is MDHEN and CDR2 is SYDVKM in the germline V gene. The CDR3 has 15 amino acids. The V segment lost 4 bases and the J segment 4 bases; nucleotides outside the gene matches: 6. CDR3 coding DNA: TGTGCCAGCAGTTCAAGCGGGGGGGCCGGAGAGACCCAGTACTTC. Its translation: CASSSSGGAGETQYF.

V and J are TRBV2 and TRBJ2-3; 8 bases match TRBD1. The germline CDR1 and CDR2 sequences are SNHLY and FYNNEI. This CDR3 region has 15 residues. V gave up 10 bases and J gave up 2 bases; unmatched junction bases: 11. The CDR3, as DNA: TGTGCCACCAAGGTCAGACAGGGGTACACAGATACGCAGTATTTT. It is translated as CATKVRQGYTDTQYF.

In this sample, this clone turned up once. The gene calls are TRBV9 and TRBJ2-2; 9 bases map to TRBD1. The CDR3 sequence is 16 residues long. V was pared by 0 bases and J by 4 bases, with 4 bases of the junction left unmatched. From germline, CDR1 is SGDLS and CDR2 YYNGEE. The CDR3 region has the DNA TGTGCCAGCAGCGTAGAGAGGGACAGGGCCACCGGGGAGCTGTTTTTT. It specifies CASSVERDRATGELFF.

The chain joins TRBV5-1 to TRBJ1-4; tentatively, D is TRBD1 (5 bases). Germline V lookup: CDR1 SGHRS, CDR2 YFSETQ. The CDR3 length is 15 residues. V lost 0 bases to trimming and J lost 5 bases, with 11 bases between them. Here the CDR3 reads CASSLEAGSNEKLFF. The CDR3 DNA sequence: TGCGCCAGCAGCTTGGAGGCAGGGTCAAATGAAAAACTGTTTTTT.